This T cell receptor beta chain was identified in a study of radiation and T cells in renal cell carcinoma. Trimming shortened V by 3 bases and J by 1 base, and 6 bases separated the two germline ends. Per the germline V gene, CDR1 is KGHSH and CDR2 is LQKENI. This CDR3 spans 13 amino acids. Documented time point: blood 2 weeks post-SBRT. Treatment of the sample: 15 Gy SBRT to primary tumor, nephrectomy 4 weeks later. The patient's renal cell carcinoma had clear cell pathology. Method: immunoSEQ multiplex PCR; TCRdb's copy keeps in-frame clones and lacks some. The data hold some 58,000 clones, with around 77% observed a single time. Study-level findings and limits: From baseline, blood top tumor clonotypes peaked at 2 weeks post-radiation.

This clone is labeled medium-sized. What it binds is not known. This sequence was found in a man aged 55 to 70 with renal cell carcinoma. The chain has TRBV18 and TRBJ1-2, with D hard to call. The sequenced sample was blood, obtained from a patient whose treatment included radiotherapy and nephrectomy. This CDR3 reads CASSPSGNYGYTF. CDR3 bases: TGTGCCAGCTCACCTTCGGGTAACTATGGCTACACCTTC.